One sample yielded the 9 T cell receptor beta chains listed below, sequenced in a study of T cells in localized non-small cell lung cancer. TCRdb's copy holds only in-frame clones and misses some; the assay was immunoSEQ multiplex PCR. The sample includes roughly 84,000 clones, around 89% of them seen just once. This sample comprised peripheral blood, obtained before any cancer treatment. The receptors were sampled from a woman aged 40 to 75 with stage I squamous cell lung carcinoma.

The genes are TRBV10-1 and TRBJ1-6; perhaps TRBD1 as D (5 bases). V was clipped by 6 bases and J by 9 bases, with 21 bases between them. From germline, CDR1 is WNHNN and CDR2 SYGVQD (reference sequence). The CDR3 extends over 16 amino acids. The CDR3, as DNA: TGCGCCAGCAGCGATGGGACCGATCCTAGGTTTTCACCCCTCCACTTT. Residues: CASSDGTDPRFSPLHF.

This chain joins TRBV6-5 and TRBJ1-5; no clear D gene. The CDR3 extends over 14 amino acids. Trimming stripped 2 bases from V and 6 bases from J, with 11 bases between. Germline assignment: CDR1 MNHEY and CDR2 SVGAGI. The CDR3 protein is CASSYIGVSQPQHF. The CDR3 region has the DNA TGTGCCAGCAGTTACATTGGGGTATCTCAGCCCCAGCATTTT.

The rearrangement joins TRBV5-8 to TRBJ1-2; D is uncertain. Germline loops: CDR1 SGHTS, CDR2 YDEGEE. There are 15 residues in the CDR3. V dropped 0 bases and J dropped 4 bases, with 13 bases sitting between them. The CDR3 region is CASSLAIELGYGYTF. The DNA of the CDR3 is TGTGCCAGCAGCTTGGCCATCGAGCTCGGCTATGGCTACACCTTC. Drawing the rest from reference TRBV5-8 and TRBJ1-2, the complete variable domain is EAGVTQSPTHLIKTRGQQATLRCSPISGHTSVYWYQQALGLGLQFLLWYDEGEERNRGNFPPRFSGRQFPNYSSELNVNALELEDSALYLCASSLAIELGYGYTFGSGTRLTVV.

The CDR3 bases are TGTGCCAGCACGGCGGCAGCAAATAATTCACCCCTCCACTTT. It codes for CASTAAANNSPLHF. The V gene is TRBV6-5, the J gene TRBJ1-6; no firm D call. Trimming took 7 bases from V and 5 from J, leaving 12 bases between them. This CDR3 region has 14 residues. Germline loops: CDR1 MNHEY, CDR2 SVGAGI.

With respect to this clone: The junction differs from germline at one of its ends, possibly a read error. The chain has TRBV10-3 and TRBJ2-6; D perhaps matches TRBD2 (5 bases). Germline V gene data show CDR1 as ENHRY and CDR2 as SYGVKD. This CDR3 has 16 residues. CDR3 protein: CASSEIGGSGANVLTF. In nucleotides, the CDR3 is TGTGCCAGCAGTGAAATAGGAGGCTCTGGGGCCAACGTCCTGACTTTC.

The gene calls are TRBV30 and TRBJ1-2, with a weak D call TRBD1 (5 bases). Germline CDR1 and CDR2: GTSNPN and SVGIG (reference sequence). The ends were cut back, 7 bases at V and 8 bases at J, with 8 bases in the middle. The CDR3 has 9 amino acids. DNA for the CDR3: TGTGCCTTGGAGGGGGGCTACACCTTC. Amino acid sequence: CALEGGYTF.

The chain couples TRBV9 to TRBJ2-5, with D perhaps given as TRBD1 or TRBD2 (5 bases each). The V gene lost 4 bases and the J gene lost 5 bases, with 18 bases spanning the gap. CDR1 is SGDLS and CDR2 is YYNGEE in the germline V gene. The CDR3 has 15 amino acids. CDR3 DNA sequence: TGTGCCAGCAGCCCGAGGGGCCAAATAAGGGAGACCCAGTACTTC. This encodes CASSPRGQIRETQYF. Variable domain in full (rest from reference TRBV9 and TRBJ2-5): DSGVTQTPKHLITATGQRVTLRCSPRSGDLSVYWYQQSLDQGLQFLIQYYNGEERAKGNILERFSAQQFPDLHSELNLSSLELGDSALYFCASSPRGQIRETQYFGPGTRLLVL.

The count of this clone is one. The CDR3 here is CATKTRSRDRDQPQHF. The CDR3 DNA sequence: TGTGCCACCAAAACCCGCAGCAGGGATCGGGATCAGCCCCAGCATTTT. The rearrangement uses TRBV7-9 and TRBJ1-5; D is possibly TRBD1 (5 bases). Looked up from germline, CDR1 is SEHNR and CDR2 is FQNEAQ (reference sequence). The CDR3 totals 16 residues. The germline V and J ends were trimmed by 10 bases and 5 bases, with 24 bases remaining between them.

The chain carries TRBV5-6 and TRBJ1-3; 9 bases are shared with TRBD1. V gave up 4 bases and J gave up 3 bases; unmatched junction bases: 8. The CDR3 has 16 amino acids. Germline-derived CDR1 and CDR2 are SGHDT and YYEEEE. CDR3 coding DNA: TGTGCCAGCAGCGTGGGGACAGGGTTCCTTGGAAACACCATATATTTT. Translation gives CASSVGTGFLGNTIYF.